What follows is one TCR beta chain and its context. It lacks a known antigen. Base quality data are lacking; no much larger clone is found one base away. These data originate in a study of T cells in Graves' hyperthyroidism and ophthalmopathy (dated by TCRdb to about 2019). Some background on the complete study: Peripheral blood samples were taken at initial diagnosis, before any treatment was given. To identify TCR V-J signatures that set the groups apart, the researchers used a discovery cohort of about a hundred patients, made up of 40 to 45 with Graves' ophthalmopathy and 57 with stable Graves' hyperthyroidism. Prospective prediction of ophthalmopathy was tested in an independent validation cohort of some 20 hyperthyroidism patients and some 17 patients who later progressed to ophthalmopathy. The roughly 100 discovery patients were randomly divided into training and test sets at a 7:3 ratio. The study also compared thyroid tissue and blood T-cell repertoires from several Graves' hyperthyroidism patients. After blood sampling, hyperthyroidism patients were treated with methimazole at a starting dose of 30 mg daily, and ophthalmopathy patients were treated with high-dose intravenous methylprednisolone. According to the paper, TCR Vbeta CDR3 sequencing was carried out on more than 120 peripheral blood samples, which came from 40 to 45 ophthalmopathy, roughly 75 hyperthyroidism and roughly 17 progressor patients.

Amplification of TCR beta CDR3 regions was carried out from RNA transcripts. The first round of RT-PCR for the TCR CDR3 was performed with the HTBI primer set and the Qiagen OneStep RT-PCR kit. A second multiplex PCR round built the libraries, followed by size selection and purification. Paired-end sequencing of the libraries was performed with 100 bp reads on an Illumina HiSeq2000. Per the original workflow: SOAPnuke was used to process the raw data, throwing out any read that contained adapters or uncalled bases, had a mean Phred below 15, or lacked an exact constant-primer or identifier match. COPE v1.2.5 was used to merge high-quality paired reads, and clonotypes were defined as unique nucleotide sequences. MiTCR v1.1 was used to align clonotypes to the IMGT TRBV, TRBD and TRBJ reference segments. Only V-J combinations with frequency above 0.0001, covering 99% to 99.2% of repertoires, were analysed. The TCS score was defined as F50 (clonal expansion) divided by E x V (chaos), with BLOSUM62-based TCRdist calculated between CDR3 peptides within each V-J. Welch's t-statistics and random forest reduced just over 500 V-J features to around 14, which were used in a naive Bayes classifier (R e1071). TCRdb reprocessing: public reads trimmed at Q25 with fastp, clones called with MiXCR, in-frame beta chains kept. Each record represents a unique CDR3 protein, reported with the most common genes and DNA among its rows. TCRdb's processing, not the authors', yielded these V and J calls. The sample records about 280,000 distinct CDR3 sequences, under 30% of which are singletons. The top ten constitute roughly a quarter of the sample.

Hyperthyroidism patients were aged 18 to 65 years and newly diagnosed, with disease duration of less than 2 months. Patients with uncontrolled infections, other autoimmune diseases, pregnancy or lactation were excluded. Diagnoses relied on clinical symptoms, serum thyroxine and TRAb, thyroid ultrasound and orbital computed tomography. For progressor patients, blood was drawn at the first diagnosis of hyperthyroidism, before any ophthalmopathy symptoms had appeared. Ficoll-Paque density gradient centrifugation was used to isolate PBMCs from about 10 ml of fresh peripheral blood. Progressor patients were first diagnosed with Graves' hyperthyroidism and then developed ophthalmopathy during follow-up. Trizol reagent was used to extract total RNA, and RNA quality was then checked on an Agilent 2100 Bioanalyzer. CDR1 and CDR2 (GTSNPN, SVGIG) derive from the germline V gene (reference sequence). V drops 3 bases and J drops 2 bases, leaving 7 bases in between. The CDR3 runs 12 amino acids, cysteine and phenylalanine included. Left in the record is the CDR3 DNA by itself, 36 bases read in frame from the first base.

What the work shows at the level of the full study, not this receptor alone: In validation, the model predicted progression to ophthalmopathy with just under 71% sensitivity and around 72% specificity, a median of roughly seven months before onset. Sample size was not statistically predetermined, and investigators were not blinded to group allocation. Blood samples also contained most of the expanded thyroid clonotypes (frequency above 0.001), which suggests that blood repertoires may reflect thyroid immune responses. A model built on a 13 V-J signature distinguished ophthalmopathy from stable hyperthyroidism, reaching over 85% sensitivity and 81% to 83% specificity in cross-validation and 80%/75% in testing.

This clonotype was obtained from a man aged 35 to 55 with Graves' hyperthyroidism that later progressed to Graves' ophthalmopathy. Recombination linked TRBV30 to TRBJ2-5, with the D gene not clear enough to name. The sequenced material came from blood. The DNA sequence reads TGTGCCTGGAGCAACTTACAAGAGACCCAGTACTTC. Its product reads: CAWSNLQETQYF.